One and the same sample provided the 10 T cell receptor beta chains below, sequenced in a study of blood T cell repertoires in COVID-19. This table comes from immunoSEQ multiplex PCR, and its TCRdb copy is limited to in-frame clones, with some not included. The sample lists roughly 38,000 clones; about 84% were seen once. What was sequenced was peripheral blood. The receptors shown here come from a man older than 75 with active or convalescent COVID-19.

The CDR3 protein is CASSLAGGAYEQYF. The CDR3 DNA sequence: TGTGCCAGCAGCTTGGCAGGGGGAGCGTACGAGCAGTACTTC. This chain links TRBV7-8 with TRBJ2-7; 7 nucleotides align to TRBD1. The CDR3 loop spans 14 amino acids. V shed 3 bases, J shed 4 bases, and the junction held 6 bases outside the gene matches. Germline V gene sequence: CDR1 SGHVS, CDR2 FQNEAQ.

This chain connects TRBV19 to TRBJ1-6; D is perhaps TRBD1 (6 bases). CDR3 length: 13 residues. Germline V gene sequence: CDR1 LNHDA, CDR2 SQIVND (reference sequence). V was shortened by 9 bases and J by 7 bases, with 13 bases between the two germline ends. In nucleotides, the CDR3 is TGTGCCAGCAAGGACAGTCCGAATTCACCCCTCCACTTT. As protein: CASKDSPNSPLHF.

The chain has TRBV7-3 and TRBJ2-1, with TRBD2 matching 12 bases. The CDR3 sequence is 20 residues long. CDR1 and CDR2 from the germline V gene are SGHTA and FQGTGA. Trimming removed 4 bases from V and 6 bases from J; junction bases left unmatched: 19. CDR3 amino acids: CASSWRGPYNPGLAGNEQFF. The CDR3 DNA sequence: TGTGCCAGCAGCTGGCGTGGGCCGTATAATCCGGGACTAGCGGGCAATGAGCAGTTCTTC.

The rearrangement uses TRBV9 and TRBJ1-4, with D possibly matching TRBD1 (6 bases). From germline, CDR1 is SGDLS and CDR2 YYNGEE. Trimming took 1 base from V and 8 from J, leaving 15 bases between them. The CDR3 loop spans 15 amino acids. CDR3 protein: CASSVFWGGQEKLFF. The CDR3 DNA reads TGTGCCAGCAGCGTATTCTGGGGGGGGCAGGAAAAACTGTTTTTT.

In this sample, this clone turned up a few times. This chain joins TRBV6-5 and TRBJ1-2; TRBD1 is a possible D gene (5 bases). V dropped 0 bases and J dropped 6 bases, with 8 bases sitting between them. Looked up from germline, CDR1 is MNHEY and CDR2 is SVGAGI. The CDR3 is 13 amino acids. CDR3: CASSYSWGNGYTF. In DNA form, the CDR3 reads TGTGCCAGCAGTTACTCGTGGGGCAATGGCTACACCTTC.

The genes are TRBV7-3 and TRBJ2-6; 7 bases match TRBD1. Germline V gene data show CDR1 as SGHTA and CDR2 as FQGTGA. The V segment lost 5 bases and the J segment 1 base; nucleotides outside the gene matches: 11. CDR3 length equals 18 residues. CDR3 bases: TGTGCCAGCAGCCCCAAAGGGACAGCTTTATCTGGGGCCAACGTCCTGACTTTC. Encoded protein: CASSPKGTALSGANVLTF.

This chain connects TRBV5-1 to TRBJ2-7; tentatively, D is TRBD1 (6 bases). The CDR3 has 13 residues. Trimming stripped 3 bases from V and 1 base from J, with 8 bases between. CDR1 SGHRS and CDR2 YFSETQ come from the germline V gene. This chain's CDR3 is CASSSGQSYEQYF. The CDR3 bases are TGCGCCAGCAGCTCCGGACAGTCCTACGAGCAGTACTTC.

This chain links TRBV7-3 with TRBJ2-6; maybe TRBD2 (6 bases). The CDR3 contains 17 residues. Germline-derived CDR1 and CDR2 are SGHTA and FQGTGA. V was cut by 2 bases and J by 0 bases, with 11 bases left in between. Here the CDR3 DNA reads TGTGCCAGCAGCTTACGACTAGATCACTCTGGGGCCAACGTCCTGACTTTC. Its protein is CASSLRLDHSGANVLTF.

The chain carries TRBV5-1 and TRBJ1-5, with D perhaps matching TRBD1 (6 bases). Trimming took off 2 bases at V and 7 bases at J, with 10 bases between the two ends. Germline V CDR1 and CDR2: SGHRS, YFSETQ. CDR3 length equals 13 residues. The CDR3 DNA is TGCGCCAGCAGCTTATCCGGACAGCAGCCCCAGCATTTT. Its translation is CASSLSGQQPQHF. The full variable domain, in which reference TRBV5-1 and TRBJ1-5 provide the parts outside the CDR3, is KAGVTQTPRYLIKTRGQQVTLSCSPISGHRSVSWYQQTPGQGLQFLFEYFSETQRNKGNFPGRFSGRQFSNSRSEMNVSTLELGDSALYLCASSLSGQQPQHFGDGTRLSIL.

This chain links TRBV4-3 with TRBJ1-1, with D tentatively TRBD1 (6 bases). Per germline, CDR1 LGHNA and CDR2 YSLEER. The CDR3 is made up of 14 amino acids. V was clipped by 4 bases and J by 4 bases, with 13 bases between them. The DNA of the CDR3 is TGCGCCAGCAGCCGGCAAACAGGGAGCACTGAAGCTTTCTTT. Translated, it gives CASSRQTGSTEAFF.